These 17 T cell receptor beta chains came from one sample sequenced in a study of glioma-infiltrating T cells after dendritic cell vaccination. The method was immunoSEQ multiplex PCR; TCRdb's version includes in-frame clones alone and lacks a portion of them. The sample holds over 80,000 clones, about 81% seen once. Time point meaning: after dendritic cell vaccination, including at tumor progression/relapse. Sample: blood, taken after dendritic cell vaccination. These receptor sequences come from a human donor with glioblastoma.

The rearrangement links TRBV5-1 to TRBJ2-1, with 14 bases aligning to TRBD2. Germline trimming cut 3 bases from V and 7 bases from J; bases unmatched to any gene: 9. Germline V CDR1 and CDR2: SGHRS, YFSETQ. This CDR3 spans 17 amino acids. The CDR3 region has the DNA TGCGCCAGCAGCTCCGGAGGGGGGACTAGCGGGGGAAATGAGCAGTTCTTC. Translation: CASSSGGGTSGGNEQFF.

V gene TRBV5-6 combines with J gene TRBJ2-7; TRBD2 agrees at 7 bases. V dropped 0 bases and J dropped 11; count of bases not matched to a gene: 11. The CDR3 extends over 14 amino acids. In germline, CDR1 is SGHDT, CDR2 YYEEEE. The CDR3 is CASSLALGGRFEYV. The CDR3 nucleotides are TGTGCCAGCAGCTTGGCCCTGGGCGGGAGATTTGAGTACGTC.

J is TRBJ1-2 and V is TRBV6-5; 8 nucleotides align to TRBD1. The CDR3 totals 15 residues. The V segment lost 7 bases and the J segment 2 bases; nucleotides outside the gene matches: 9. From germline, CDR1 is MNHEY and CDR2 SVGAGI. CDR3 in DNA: TGTGCCAGCACCCTCGGACAGGGCGTGAACTATGGCTACACCTTC. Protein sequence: CASTLGQGVNYGYTF.

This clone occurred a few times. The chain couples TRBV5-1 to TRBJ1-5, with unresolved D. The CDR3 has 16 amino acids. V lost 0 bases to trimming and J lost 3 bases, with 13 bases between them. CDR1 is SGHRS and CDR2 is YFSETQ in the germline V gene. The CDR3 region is CASSLGTLRNNQPQHF. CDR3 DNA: TGCGCCAGCAGCTTGGGGACTCTACGGAACAATCAGCCCCAGCATTTT.

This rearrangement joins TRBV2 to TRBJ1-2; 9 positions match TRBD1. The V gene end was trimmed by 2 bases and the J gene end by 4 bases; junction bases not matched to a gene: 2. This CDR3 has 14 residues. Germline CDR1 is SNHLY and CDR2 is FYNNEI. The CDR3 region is CASSETGGPYGYTF. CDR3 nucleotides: TGTGCCAGCAGTGAAACAGGGGGCCCCTATGGCTACACCTTC.

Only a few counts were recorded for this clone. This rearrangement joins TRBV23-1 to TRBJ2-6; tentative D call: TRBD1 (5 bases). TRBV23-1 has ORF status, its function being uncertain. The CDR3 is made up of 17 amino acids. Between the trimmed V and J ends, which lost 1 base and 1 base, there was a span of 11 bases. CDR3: CASSQCLTGSGANVLTF. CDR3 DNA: TGCGCCAGCAGTCAATGCCTCACAGGTTCTGGGGCCAACGTCCTGACTTTC.

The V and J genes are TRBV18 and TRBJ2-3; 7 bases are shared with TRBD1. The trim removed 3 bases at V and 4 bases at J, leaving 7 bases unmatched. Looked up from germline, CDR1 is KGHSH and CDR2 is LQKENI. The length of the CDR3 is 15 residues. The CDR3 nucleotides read TGTGCCAGCTCACCGACAGGGCTGACCGCAGATACGCAGTATTTT. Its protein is CASSPTGLTADTQYF. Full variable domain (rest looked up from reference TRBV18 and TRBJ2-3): NAGVMQNPRHLVRRRGQEARLRCSPMKGHSHVYWYRQLPEEGLKFMVYLQKENIIDESGMPKERFSAEFPKEGPSILRIQQVVRGDSAAYFCASSPTGLTADTQYFGPGTRLTVL.

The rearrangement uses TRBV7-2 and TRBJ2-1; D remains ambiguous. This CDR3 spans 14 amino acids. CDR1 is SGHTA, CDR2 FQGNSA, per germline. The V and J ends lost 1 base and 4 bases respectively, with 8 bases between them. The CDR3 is CASSLEARYNEQFF. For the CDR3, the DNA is TGTGCCAGCAGCTTAGAAGCGAGATACAATGAGCAGTTCTTC.

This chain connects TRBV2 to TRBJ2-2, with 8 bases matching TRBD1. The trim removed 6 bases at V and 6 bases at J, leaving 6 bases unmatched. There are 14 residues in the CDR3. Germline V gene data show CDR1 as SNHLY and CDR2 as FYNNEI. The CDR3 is CASSSTGAAGELFF. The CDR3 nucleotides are TGTGCCAGCAGCTCGACAGGGGCGGCCGGGGAGCTGTTTTTT.

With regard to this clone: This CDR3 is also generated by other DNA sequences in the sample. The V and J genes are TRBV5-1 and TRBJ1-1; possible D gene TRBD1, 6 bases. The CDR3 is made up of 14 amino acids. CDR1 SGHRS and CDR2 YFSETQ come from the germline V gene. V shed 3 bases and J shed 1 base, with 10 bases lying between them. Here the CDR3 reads CASSSGQPNTEAFF. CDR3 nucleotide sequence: TGCGCCAGCAGCTCCGGACAGCCGAACACTGAAGCTTTCTTT.

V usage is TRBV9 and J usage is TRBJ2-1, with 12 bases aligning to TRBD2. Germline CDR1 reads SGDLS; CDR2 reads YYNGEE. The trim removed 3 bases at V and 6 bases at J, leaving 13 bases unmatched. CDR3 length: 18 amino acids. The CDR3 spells CASSAQTSGSSIGNEQFF. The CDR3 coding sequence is TGTGCCAGCAGCGCGCAGACTAGCGGGAGCTCGATTGGCAATGAGCAGTTCTTC.

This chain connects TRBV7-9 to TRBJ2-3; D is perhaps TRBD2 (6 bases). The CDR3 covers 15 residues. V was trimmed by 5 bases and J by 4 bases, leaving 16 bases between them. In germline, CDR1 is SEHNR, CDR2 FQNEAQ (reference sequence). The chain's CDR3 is CASSPRDSLSDTQYF. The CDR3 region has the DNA TGTGCCAGCAGCCCCCGGGACTCCCTTTCAGATACGCAGTATTTT.

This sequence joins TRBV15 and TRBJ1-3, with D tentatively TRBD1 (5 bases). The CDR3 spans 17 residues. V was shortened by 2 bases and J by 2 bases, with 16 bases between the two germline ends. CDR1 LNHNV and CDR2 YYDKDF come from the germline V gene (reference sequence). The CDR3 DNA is TGTGCCACCAGCAGAACTACTGGGACGGGAGCTGGAAACACCATATATTTT. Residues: CATSRTTGTGAGNTIYF.

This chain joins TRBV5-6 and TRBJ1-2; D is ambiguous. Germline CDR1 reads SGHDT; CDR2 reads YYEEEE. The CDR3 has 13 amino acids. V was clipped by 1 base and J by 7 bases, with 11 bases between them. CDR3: CASSLKAAGGYTF. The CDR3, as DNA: TGTGCCAGCAGCTTGAAGGCGGCTGGTGGCTACACCTTC.

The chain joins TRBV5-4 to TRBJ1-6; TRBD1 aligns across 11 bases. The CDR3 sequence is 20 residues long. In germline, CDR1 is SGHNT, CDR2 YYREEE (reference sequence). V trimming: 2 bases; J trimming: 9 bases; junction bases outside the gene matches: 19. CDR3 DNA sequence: TGTGCCAGCAGCTTCGCAAGGACAGGGGGCATCGTTCATAGGGGTTCACCCCTCCACTTT. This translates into CASSFARTGGIVHRGSPLHF.

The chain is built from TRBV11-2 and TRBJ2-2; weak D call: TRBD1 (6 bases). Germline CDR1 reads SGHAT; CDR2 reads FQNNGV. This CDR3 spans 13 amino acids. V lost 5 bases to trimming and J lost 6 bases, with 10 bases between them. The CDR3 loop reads CASSRDRSGELFF. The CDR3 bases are TGTGCCAGCAGCCGCGACAGGTCCGGGGAGCTGTTTTTT.

The DNA of the CDR3 is TGTGCCAGCAGCTTGGGGCAGGGTAATTCACCCCTCCACTTT. Encoded protein: CASSLGQGNSPLHF. The J gene is TRBJ1-6, the V gene TRBV5-4; the D gene is possibly TRBD1 (5 bases). CDR1 is SGHNT, CDR2 YYREEE, per germline (reference sequence). Deletions cut 0 bases from V and 6 bases from J, with 7 bases between. This CDR3 region has 14 residues.